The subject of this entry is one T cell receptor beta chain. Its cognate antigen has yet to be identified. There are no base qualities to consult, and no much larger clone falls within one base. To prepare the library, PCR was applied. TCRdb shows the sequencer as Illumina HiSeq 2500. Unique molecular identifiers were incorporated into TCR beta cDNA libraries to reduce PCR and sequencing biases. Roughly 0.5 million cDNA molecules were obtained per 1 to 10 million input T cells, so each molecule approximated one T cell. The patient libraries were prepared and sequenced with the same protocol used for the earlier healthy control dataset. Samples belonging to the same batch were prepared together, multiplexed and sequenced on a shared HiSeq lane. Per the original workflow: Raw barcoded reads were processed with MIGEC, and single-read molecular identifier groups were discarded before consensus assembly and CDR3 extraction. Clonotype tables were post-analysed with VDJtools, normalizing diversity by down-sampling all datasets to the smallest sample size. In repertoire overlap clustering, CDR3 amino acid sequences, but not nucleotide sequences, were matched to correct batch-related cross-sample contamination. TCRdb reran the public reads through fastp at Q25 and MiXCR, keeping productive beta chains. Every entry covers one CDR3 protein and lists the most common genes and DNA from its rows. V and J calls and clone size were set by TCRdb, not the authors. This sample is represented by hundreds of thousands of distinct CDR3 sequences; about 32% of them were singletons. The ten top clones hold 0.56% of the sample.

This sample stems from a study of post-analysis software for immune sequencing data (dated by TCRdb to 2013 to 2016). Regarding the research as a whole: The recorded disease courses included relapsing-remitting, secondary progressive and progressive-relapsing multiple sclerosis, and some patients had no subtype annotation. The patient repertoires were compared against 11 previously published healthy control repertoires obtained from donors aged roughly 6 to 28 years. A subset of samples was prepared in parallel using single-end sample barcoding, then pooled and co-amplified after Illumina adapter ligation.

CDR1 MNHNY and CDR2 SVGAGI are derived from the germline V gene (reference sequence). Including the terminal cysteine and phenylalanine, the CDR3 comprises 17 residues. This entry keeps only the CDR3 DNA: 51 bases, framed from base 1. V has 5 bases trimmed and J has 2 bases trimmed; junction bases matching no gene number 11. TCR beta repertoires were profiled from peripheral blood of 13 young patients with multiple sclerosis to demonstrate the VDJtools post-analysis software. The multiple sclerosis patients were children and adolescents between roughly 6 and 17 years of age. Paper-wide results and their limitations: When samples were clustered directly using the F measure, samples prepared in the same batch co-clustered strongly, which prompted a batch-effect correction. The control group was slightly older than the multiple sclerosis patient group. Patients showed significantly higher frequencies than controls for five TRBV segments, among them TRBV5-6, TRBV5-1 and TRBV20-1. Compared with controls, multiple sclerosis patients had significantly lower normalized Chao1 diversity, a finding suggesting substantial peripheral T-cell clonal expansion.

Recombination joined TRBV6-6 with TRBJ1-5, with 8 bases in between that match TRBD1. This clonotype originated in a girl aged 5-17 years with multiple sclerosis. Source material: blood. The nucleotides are TGTGCCAGCAGTCTAATCACAGGGGGTGGAGGCAATCAGCCCCAGCATTTT. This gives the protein CASSLITGGGGNQPQHF.